Presented here are 32 T cell receptor beta chains from one specimen sequenced in a study of neurological immune-mediated disorders. TCRdb re-analysed the 5' RACE reads in MiXCR, keeping a single row per CDR3 protein. Among 70,000 to 75,000 distinct CDR3 sequences, 12% to 15% were seen once, and the ten largest hold under 5.5%. Specified time point: longitudinal time-point 1 (baseline). What was sequenced was PBMCs. These receptors were taken from a female donor with HTLV-1-associated myelopathy (HAM/TSP).

About this clonotype: This may arise from a read error, as a much more abundant clone is one base away. V and J are TRBV6-1 and TRBJ2-3; D may be TRBD2 (5 bases). Germline assignment: CDR1 MNHNS and CDR2 SASEGT. This CDR3 is built from 13 residues. DNA of the CDR3: TGTGCCAGCAGTGACGTCTATCGGGATACGCTGTATTTT. Residues: CASSDVYRDTLYF.

In this sample, this clonotype turned up many times. The chain carries TRBV5-1 and TRBJ2-1; the match to TRBD1 covers 7 bases. V lost 0 bases and J lost 9; bases outside the gene matches: 3. The CDR3 extends over 13 amino acids. Germline CDR1 SGHRS, CDR2 YFSETQ. CDR3 loop: CASSLGRGIEQFF. In DNA, the CDR3 is TGCGCCAGCAGCTTGGGCAGGGGGATTGAGCAGTTCTTC. Full variable domain (rest looked up from reference TRBV5-1 and TRBJ2-1): KAGVTQTPRYLIKTRGQQVTLSCSPISGHRSVSWYQQTPGQGLQFLFEYFSETQRNKGNFPGRFSGRQFSNSRSEMNVSTLELGDSALYLCASSLGRGIEQFFGPGTRLTVL.

This clonotype was seen many times. J is TRBJ2-3 and V is TRBV29-1; 10 nucleotides line up with TRBD2. The CDR3 totals 16 residues. Germline-derived CDR1 and CDR2 are SQVTM and ANQGSEA. Trimming at V came to 0 bases and at J to 1 base, leaving 4 bases not matched to a gene. The DNA for the CDR3 is TGCAGCGTTGAAGATAAAACTAGCGGGGGCACAGATACGCAGTATTTT. Encoded protein: CSVEDKTSGGTDTQYF.

This clonotype appeared many times. The V and J genes are TRBV5-5 and TRBJ2-3; 7 nucleotides agree with TRBD2. CDR3 size: 14 residues. Germline V gene lookup returns CDR1 SGHKS and CDR2 YYEKEE (reference sequence). The J segment lost 6 bases and the V segment lost 1 base, leaving 5 bases of the junction unmatched. The CDR3 DNA reads TGTGCCAGCAGCTTGTCCCGGCGGGGGGATACGCAGTATTTT. It is translated as CASSLSRRGDTQYF.

This clonotype was seen ten or more times. The gene calls are TRBV25-1 and TRBJ1-2; 7 bases map to TRBD1. CDR1 and CDR2 (germline): MGHDK, SYGVNS. The CDR3 is made up of 14 amino acids. Trimming at V came to 3 bases and at J to 7 bases, leaving 8 bases not matched to a gene. Written as DNA, the CDR3 is TGTGCCAGCAGTGATCCGAAGGGGGCGGTTGGCTACACCTTC. This codes for CASSDPKGAVGYTF.

This clonotype was seen many times. This chain joins TRBV6-5 and TRBJ1-6, with a weak D call TRBD1 (6 bases). Looked up from germline, CDR1 is MNHEY and CDR2 is SVGAGI. The CDR3 sequence is 11 residues long. The CDR3 protein is CPTGKNSPLHF. Here the CDR3 DNA reads TGTCCTACAGGGAAGAATTCACCCCTCCACTTT.

This clonotype was recorded many times. The gene calls are TRBV28 and TRBJ2-2, with a possible D match to TRBD2 (6 bases). CDR3 size: 13 residues. Per the germline V gene, CDR1 is MDHEN and CDR2 is SYDVKM. Trimming removed 6 bases at V and 1 base at J, with 6 bases between. CDR3 in amino acids: CASRGGNTGELFF. CDR3 nucleotide sequence: TGTGCCAGCAGGGGAGGGAACACCGGGGAGCTGTTTTTT.

This clonotype has a count of ten or more. V usage is TRBV20-1 and J usage is TRBJ1-1; the D gene is possibly TRBD1 (6 bases). The germline V gene has CDR1 DFQATT and CDR2 SNEGSKA (reference sequence). Trimming removed 0 bases at V and 1 base at J, with 12 bases between. The CDR3 covers 15 residues. CDR3 coding DNA: TGCAGTGCTAGAGATAGACGCAGGGGGAACACTGAAGCTTTCTTT. Translated, it gives CSARDRRRGNTEAFF.

This clonotype was seen more than once but under ten times. The chain couples TRBV6-5 to TRBJ2-5; possible D gene TRBD1, 6 bases. Germline CDR1 is MNHEY and CDR2 is SVGAGI. The V gene lost 6 bases and the J gene lost 6 bases, with 14 bases spanning the gap. The length of the CDR3 is 13 residues. This CDR3 reads CASSATWGQTQYF. As DNA, the CDR3 is TGTGCCAGCAGCGCAACATGGGGGCAGACCCAGTACTTC.

The V gene is TRBV2, the J gene TRBJ2-1, with D possibly being TRBD1 or TRBD2 (5 bases each). The CDR3 consists of 13 residues. Trimming took 11 bases from V and 5 from J, leaving 16 bases between them. The germline V gene encodes CDR1 SNHLY and CDR2 FYNNEI. The CDR3 here is CASGRAGNNEQFF. The CDR3 DNA reads TGTGCCTCGGGAAGGGCAGGGAACAATGAGCAGTTCTTC.

This clonotype was counted between two and nine times. V usage is TRBV5-6 and J usage is TRBJ2-7; no clear D gene. Germline CDR1 reads SGHDT; CDR2 reads YYEEEE. The CDR3 is 12 amino acids. V dropped 1 base and J dropped 5 bases, with 7 bases sitting between them. CDR3: CASSLRHDEQYF. In DNA form, the CDR3 reads TGTGCCAGCAGCTTGAGACACGACGAGCAGTACTTC.

This clonotype showed up many times. The J gene is TRBJ1-2, the V gene TRBV3-1; no definite D call. The V end was cut by 1 base, the J end by 5 bases, with 8 bases between. Germline V gene lookup returns CDR1 LGHDT and CDR2 YNNKEL (reference sequence). The CDR3 contains 13 residues. The CDR3 DNA follows: TGTGCCAGCAGCCAAGCGTCTGGGTATGGCTACACCTTC. Protein: CASSQASGYGYTF.

This clonotype was detected once. The gene calls are TRBV20-1 and TRBJ2-3; 7 nucleotides match TRBD2. The V gene's germline CDR1 is DFQATT and CDR2 SNEGSKA (reference sequence). V was pared by 0 bases and J by 7 bases, with 13 bases of the junction left unmatched. CDR3 size: 16 residues. The CDR3: CSARDLAASHTYTQYF. The CDR3 DNA reads TGCAGTGCTAGAGATCTAGCGGCCTCGCATACATATACGCAGTATTTT.

The sample holds a few counts of this clonotype. The V gene is TRBV20-1, the J gene TRBJ2-1; the D is unclear. The CDR3 is 12 residues long. Trimming removed 3 bases at V and 7 bases at J, with 10 bases between. The germline gives CDR1 DFQATT, CDR2 SNEGSKA (reference sequence). CDR3 DNA sequence: TGCAGTGCTAGGGATCCCACGAATGAGCAGTTCTTC. It yields the protein CSARDPTNEQFF.

Ten or more counts support this clonotype. This chain joins TRBV12-3 or TRBV12-4 and TRBJ2-4; tentatively, D is TRBD2 (5 bases). The CDR3 loop spans 13 amino acids. Trimming took off 5 bases at V and 7 bases at J, with 12 bases between the two ends. The CDR3 loop reads CASSPDWRNIQYF. The CDR3 DNA reads TGTGCCAGCAGTCCCGACTGGAGGAACATTCAGTACTTC.

The chain combines TRBV5-1 with TRBJ2-3, with 9 bases matching TRBD2. J lost 1 base, V lost 4 bases, and 13 bases had no gene match. In germline, CDR1 is SGHRS, CDR2 YFSETQ. The CDR3 runs 18 residues. CDR3 sequence (DNA): TGCGCCAGCAGCCTTCTTAAGGGACTAGCAACTGGCACAGATACGCAGTATTTT. It codes for CASSLLKGLATGTDTQYF.

The sample holds many counts of this clonotype. The V and J genes are TRBV5-1 and TRBJ2-1, with D possibly TRBD2 on 5 matching bases. CDR3 length: 13 amino acids. With 0 bases removed from V and 10 bases from J, the gap between germline ends came to 11 bases. Germline V gene sequence: CDR1 SGHRS, CDR2 YFSETQ. DNA of the CDR3: TGCGCCAGCAGCTTGGATCCCTCGGGGGAGCAGTTCTTC. It is translated as CASSLDPSGEQFF.

This clonotype was seen ten or more times. The chain combines TRBV5-1 with TRBJ2-5, with D uncertain. Trimming cost V 5 bases and J 0 bases, with 5 bases left between them. CDR3 length: 12 residues. Per germline, CDR1 SGHRS and CDR2 YFSETQ. The DNA of the CDR3 is TGCGCCAGCAGATTTTACCAAGAGACCCAGTACTTC. Its protein is CASRFYQETQYF. Full variable domain (remainder filled in from reference TRBV5-1 and TRBJ2-5): KAGVTQTPRYLIKTRGQQVTLSCSPISGHRSVSWYQQTPGQGLQFLFEYFSETQRNKGNFPGRFSGRQFSNSRSEMNVSTLELGDSALYLCASRFYQETQYFGPGTRLLVL.

The V and J genes are TRBV20-1 and TRBJ2-6; D possibly uses TRBD1 or TRBD2 (5 bases each). V was trimmed by 1 base and J by 2 bases, leaving 12 bases between them. The CDR3 contains 16 residues. CDR1 DFQATT and CDR2 SNEGSKA come from the germline V gene (reference sequence). The CDR3 sequence is CSARAHGGAGANVLTF. As DNA, the CDR3 is TGCAGTGCTAGAGCCCATGGGGGAGCTGGGGCCAACGTCCTGACTTTC.

The chain joins TRBV28 to TRBJ2-2; D ambiguous. Germline V gene sequence: CDR1 MDHEN, CDR2 SYDVKM. V lost 5 bases and J lost 4, with 14 bases in between. The CDR3 consists of 15 residues. The CDR3 reads CASSTRSPSTGELFF. CDR3 bases: TGTGCCAGCAGTACCAGGAGCCCCTCCACCGGGGAGCTGTTTTTT. The whole variable domain, filled in from reference TRBV28 and TRBJ2-2, reads DVKVTQSSRYLVKRTGEKVFLECVQDMDHENMFWYRQDPGLGLRLIYFSYDVKMKEKGDIPEGYSVSREKKERFSLILESASTNQTSMYLCASSTRSPSTGELFFGEGSRLTVL.

This clonotype was detected many times. The gene calls are TRBV5-1 and TRBJ1-2, with 8 bases aligning to TRBD1. This CDR3 has 14 amino acids. V gave up 4 bases and J gave up 3 bases; unmatched junction bases: 5. Germline assignment: CDR1 SGHRS and CDR2 YFSETQ. As DNA, the CDR3 is TGCGCCAGCAGCCCCTGGGGACAGGACTATGGCTACACCTTC. This sequence encodes CASSPWGQDYGYTF.

In this sample, this clonotype turned up many times. V usage is TRBV5-1 and J usage is TRBJ2-3; 7 nucleotides align to TRBD2. Trimming removed 1 base from V and 0 bases from J; junction bases left unmatched: 2. The CDR3 covers 15 residues. CDR1 and CDR2 (germline): SGHRS, YFSETQ. The CDR3 sequence: CASSLSSGSTDTQYF. CDR3 sequence (DNA): TGCGCCAGCAGCTTGTCTAGCGGAAGCACAGATACGCAGTATTTT.

Ten or more counts support this clonotype. This rearrangement joins TRBV20-1 to TRBJ2-3; D might be TRBD1 or TRBD2, each matching 5 bases. This CDR3 is built from 15 residues. V was trimmed by 3 bases and J by 0 bases, leaving 13 bases between them. Germline CDR1 and CDR2: DFQATT and SNEGSKA (reference sequence). The CDR3: CSASPQGASTDTQYF. The CDR3 bases are TGCAGTGCTAGCCCTCAGGGAGCCAGCACAGATACGCAGTATTTT.

This clonotype was seen ten or more times. The chain joins TRBV5-8 to TRBJ2-1; 10 positions agree with TRBD1. Germline V lookup: CDR1 SGHTS, CDR2 YDEGEE. The J segment lost 6 bases and the V segment lost 6 bases, leaving 3 bases of the junction unmatched. This CDR3 contains 13 residues. DNA for the CDR3: TGTGCCAGCAAGACAGGGGGCTTCAATGAGCAGTTCTTC. The encoded protein is CASKTGGFNEQFF.

The gene calls are TRBV29-1 and TRBJ1-5; 9 bases are a match to TRBD1. CDR1 is SQVTM and CDR2 is ANQGSEA in the germline V gene. The CDR3 spans 15 residues. V lost 6 bases to trimming and J lost 2 bases; unmatched junction nucleotides: 8. In DNA, the CDR3 is TGCAGCGTACCGACAGGGGGAGATCGCAATCAGCCCCAGCATTTT. This sequence encodes CSVPTGGDRNQPQHF.

This clonotype was found many times. The V gene is TRBV20-1, the J gene TRBJ2-1; a weak D match, TRBD2 (6 bases). Germline CDR1 DFQATT, CDR2 SNEGSKA (reference sequence). The CDR3 spans 15 residues. With 6 bases removed from V and 3 bases from J, the gap between germline ends came to 18 bases. CDR3: CSANQGGYNYNEQFF. CDR3 nucleotide sequence: TGCAGTGCAAACCAGGGAGGTTACAACTACAATGAGCAGTTCTTC.

This clonotype was seen ten or more times. One end of the junction varies from germline; a read error may be responsible. This chain links TRBV15 with TRBJ2-1; D is unresolved. Germline V CDR1 and CDR2: LNHNV, YYDKDF (reference sequence). CDR3 length: 14 amino acids. This CDR3 is CATSRDRRYNEQFF. In DNA, the CDR3 is TGTGCTACCAGCAGAGATCGCAGGTACAATGAGCAGTTCTTC.

Note on this clonotype: A much larger clone differs by one base, so this may be a read error. This chain connects TRBV10-3 to TRBJ2-3; no clear D gene. The germline CDR1 and CDR2 sequences are ENHRY and SYGVKD. The CDR3 is 12 amino acids. V lost 4 bases, J lost 4 bases, and 6 bases lay in between. CDR3 sequence: CAISGISDTQYF. The CDR3 bases are TGTGCCATCAGTGGTATTTCAGATACGCAGTATTTT.

This clonotype was counted many times. The rearrangement joins TRBV4-1 to TRBJ2-1; D remains ambiguous. Trimming shortened V by 1 base and J by 6 bases, and 13 bases separated the two germline ends. This CDR3 has 15 residues. From germline, CDR1 is MGHRA and CDR2 YSYEKL. The CDR3 nucleotides are TGCGCCAGCAGCCAAGCCGACGGGTTCGGCAATGAGCAGTTCTTC. Its translation: CASSQADGFGNEQFF.

The rearrangement uses TRBV11-1 and TRBJ1-1, with 7 bases matching TRBD1. The J segment lost 7 bases and the V segment lost 5 bases, leaving 7 bases of the junction unmatched. From germline, CDR1 is SGHAT and CDR2 FQDESV (reference sequence). The CDR3 extends over 13 amino acids. The CDR3 bases are TGTGCCAGCAGCCCCGGGACAGCTTATGAAGCTTTCTTT. Residues: CASSPGTAYEAFF. Filled out from reference TRBV11-1 and TRBJ1-1, the complete variable domain reads EAEVAQSPRYKITEKSQAVAFWCDPISGHATLYWYRQILGQGPELLVQFQDESVVDDSQLPKDRFSAERLKGVDSTLKIQPAELGDSAMYLCASSPGTAYEAFFGQGTRLTVV.

This clonotype appeared many times. The rearrangement links TRBV10-3 to TRBJ2-1, with 8 bases lining up with TRBD2. Germline V gene data show CDR1 as ENHRY and CDR2 as SYGVKD. Losses at the gene ends were 4 bases for V and 6 bases for J; bases not matched to a gene: 2. There are 13 residues in the CDR3. In DNA form, the CDR3 reads TGTGCCATCAGTGGGGGGACTAGCAATGAGCAGTTCTTC. Translated: CAISGGTSNEQFF.

This clonotype has a handful of counts. The gene calls are TRBV14 and TRBJ2-5; D is undetermined. The V gene's germline CDR1 is SGHDN and CDR2 FVKESK. The CDR3 contains 13 residues. V lost 0 bases and J lost 4, with 6 bases in between. CDR3 sequence (DNA): TGTGCCAGCAGCCAAGATCTGGGAGAGACCCAGTACTTC. Translating it yields CASSQDLGETQYF.